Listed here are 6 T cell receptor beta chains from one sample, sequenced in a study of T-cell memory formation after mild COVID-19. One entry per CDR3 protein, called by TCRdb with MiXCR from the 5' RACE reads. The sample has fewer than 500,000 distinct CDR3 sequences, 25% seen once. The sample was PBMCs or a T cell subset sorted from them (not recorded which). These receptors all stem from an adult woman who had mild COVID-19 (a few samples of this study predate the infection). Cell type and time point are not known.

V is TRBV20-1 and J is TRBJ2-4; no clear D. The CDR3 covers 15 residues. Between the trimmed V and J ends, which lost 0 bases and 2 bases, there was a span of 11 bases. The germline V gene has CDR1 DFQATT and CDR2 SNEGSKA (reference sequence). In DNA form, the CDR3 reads TGCAGTGCTAGAGATGCCAAGGTTACCAAAAACATTCAGTACTTC. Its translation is CSARDAKVTKNIQYF.

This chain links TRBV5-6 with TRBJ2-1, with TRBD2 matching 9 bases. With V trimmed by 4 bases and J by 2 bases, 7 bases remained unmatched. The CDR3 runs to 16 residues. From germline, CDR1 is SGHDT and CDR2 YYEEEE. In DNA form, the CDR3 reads TGTGCCAGCAGCACTTTAGCGGGAGTCGCCTACAATGAGCAGTTCTTC. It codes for CASSTLAGVAYNEQFF.

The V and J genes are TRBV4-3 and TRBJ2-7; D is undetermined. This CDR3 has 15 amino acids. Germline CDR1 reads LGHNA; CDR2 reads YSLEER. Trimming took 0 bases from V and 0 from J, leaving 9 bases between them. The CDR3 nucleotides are TGCGCCAGCAGCCAAGATCCTACGAGCTCCTACGAGCAGTACTTC. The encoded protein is CASSQDPTSSYEQYF.

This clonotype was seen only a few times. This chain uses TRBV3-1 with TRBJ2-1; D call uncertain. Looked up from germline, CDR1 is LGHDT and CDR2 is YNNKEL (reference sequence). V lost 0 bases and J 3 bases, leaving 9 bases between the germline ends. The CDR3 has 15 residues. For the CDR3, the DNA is TGTGCCAGCAGCCAAGAGAGACAAGTCTACAATGAGCAGTTCTTC. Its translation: CASSQERQVYNEQFF.

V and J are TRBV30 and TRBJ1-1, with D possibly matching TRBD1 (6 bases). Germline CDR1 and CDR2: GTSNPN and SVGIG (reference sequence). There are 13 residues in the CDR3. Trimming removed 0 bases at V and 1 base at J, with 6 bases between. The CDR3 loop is CAWSVRGNTEAFF. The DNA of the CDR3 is TGTGCCTGGAGTGTCAGGGGGAACACTGAAGCTTTCTTT.

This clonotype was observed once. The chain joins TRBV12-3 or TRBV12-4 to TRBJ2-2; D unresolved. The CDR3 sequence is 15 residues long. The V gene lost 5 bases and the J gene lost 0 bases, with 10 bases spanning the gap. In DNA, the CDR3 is TGTGCCAGCAGTCCACAGAGCGCGAACACCGGGGAGCTGTTTTTT. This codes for CASSPQSANTGELFF.